Shown below are 26 T cell receptor beta chains from a single sample sequenced in a study of blood T cell repertoires in COVID-19. The method was immunoSEQ multiplex PCR; TCRdb's version includes in-frame clones alone and lacks a portion of them. Here the sample spans under 350,000 clones, about 89% being singletons. Sequenced: peripheral blood. Receptors were obtained from a man between 40 and 49 years old with acute or convalescent COVID-19.

The genes are TRBV14 and TRBJ2-1; D unresolved. CDR3 size: 13 residues. The V gene lost 4 bases and the J gene lost 9 bases, with 13 bases spanning the gap. The germline V gene encodes CDR1 SGHDN and CDR2 FVKESK. The CDR3 spells CASSPYLDGEQFF. CDR3 bases: TGTGCCAGCAGCCCCTATCTAGACGGTGAGCAGTTCTTC.

The genes are TRBV5-1 and TRBJ2-7; D gene ambiguous. V lost 2 bases to trimming and J lost 4 bases, with 4 bases between them. Germline values: CDR1 SGHRS, CDR2 YFSETQ. The CDR3 is 11 amino acids. CDR3 amino acids: CASSFIYEQYF. CDR3 DNA: TGCGCCAGCAGCTTTATATACGAGCAGTACTTC.

The V call is TRBV27, the J call TRBJ1-5; D gene uncertain. V lost 5 bases and J 3 bases, leaving 5 bases between the germline ends. This CDR3 has 12 amino acids. Germline CDR1 reads MNHEY; CDR2 reads SMNVEV (reference sequence). CDR3 residues: CASSEHNQPQHF. CDR3 sequence (DNA): TGTGCCAGCAGTGAGCACAATCAGCCCCAGCATTTT.

The CDR3 region has the DNA TGTGCCAGCAGCTTCAGTGGGACTAGCCCCTACAATGAGCAGTTCTTC. Amino acids: CASSFSGTSPYNEQFF. The chain is built from TRBV7-9 and TRBJ2-1; 9 bases line up with TRBD2. Germline values: CDR1 SEHNR, CDR2 FQNEAQ (reference sequence). CDR3 length equals 16 residues. The junction had 5 bases not matched to a gene; V was cut back by 3 bases and J by 2 bases.

The chain has TRBV9 and TRBJ1-1; D is undetermined. Germline V lookup: CDR1 SGDLS, CDR2 YYNGEE. V lost 0 bases and J lost 3, with 12 bases in between. The CDR3 consists of 15 residues. This CDR3 reads CASSVGPGTYTEAFF. The CDR3 DNA sequence: TGTGCCAGCAGCGTAGGCCCAGGAACCTACACTGAAGCTTTCTTT. The variable domain in full, completed from reference TRBV9 and TRBJ1-1, reads DSGVTQTPKHLITATGQRVTLRCSPRSGDLSVYWYQQSLDQGLQFLIQYYNGEERAKGNILERFSAQQFPDLHSELNLSSLELGDSALYFCASSVGPGTYTEAFFGQGTRLTVV.

The CDR3 nucleotides are TGTGCCAGCAGCCAAGGACCGGGACTAAATGAAAAACTGTTTTTT. It specifies CASSQGPGLNEKLFF. The chain carries TRBV3-1 (or the pseudogene TRBV3-2) and TRBJ1-4; tentative D call: TRBD1 (5 bases). Trimming removed 1 base at V and 5 bases at J, with 11 bases between. The CDR3 has 15 residues. Germline lookup yields CDR1 LGHDT and CDR2 YNNKEL (reference sequence).

The chain employs TRBV6-5 and TRBJ2-7; tentative D call: TRBD2 (7 bases). The length of the CDR3 is 15 residues. The V gene lost 5 bases and the J gene lost 0 bases, with 14 bases spanning the gap. Germline values: CDR1 MNHEY, CDR2 SVGAGI. The CDR3 here is CASSRGALYSYEQYF. In DNA, the CDR3 is TGTGCCAGCAGTCGGGGGGCCCTCTACTCCTACGAGCAGTACTTC.

This clone was picked up one time. The CDR3 reads CASSARPWGDEQYF. The CDR3, as DNA: TGTGCCAGCAGCGCCCGTCCCTGGGGCGACGAGCAGTACTTC. The chain recombines TRBV9 with TRBJ2-7; a weak D match, TRBD1 (5 bases). Germline assignment: CDR1 SGDLS and CDR2 YYNGEE. V was clipped by 3 bases and J by 5 bases, with 15 bases between them. The CDR3 runs to 14 residues.

This clone occurred a few times. The rearrangement links TRBV5-4 to TRBJ1-2; 10 positions match TRBD1. The CDR3 extends over 17 amino acids. In germline, CDR1 is SGHNT, CDR2 YYREEE (reference sequence). V gave up 0 bases and J gave up 4 bases; unmatched junction bases: 9. The CDR3 DNA sequence: TGTGCCAGCAGCTTGGAGCCGACAGGGGGCGCGGGCTATGGCTACACCTTC. Its protein is CASSLEPTGGAGYGYTF.

The chain recombines TRBV10-3 with TRBJ1-6; tentatively, D is TRBD1 (5 bases). The CDR3 loop spans 11 amino acids. V was pared by 10 bases and J by 8 bases, with 9 bases between. Per germline, CDR1 ENHRY and CDR2 SYGVKD. CDR3 in amino acids: CATQGDSPLHF. The DNA of the CDR3 is TGTGCCACCCAGGGCGATTCACCCCTCCACTTT.

The table lists this clone with a count of one. The chain joins TRBV5-1 to TRBJ1-1; D is undetermined. The ends were cut back, 0 bases at V and 4 bases at J, with 10 bases in the middle. The CDR3 totals 14 residues. The germline CDR1 and CDR2 sequences are SGHRS and YFSETQ. The DNA of the CDR3 is TGCGCCAGCAGCTTGGCTGCGGAGGCCACTGAAGCTTTCTTT. Its protein is CASSLAAEATEAFF.

For this clone: This same CDR3 is encoded by further DNA sequences in the sample. The CDR3: CASSEQGYGYTF. The CDR3 coding sequence is TGTGCCAGCAGTGAGCAGGGGTATGGCTACACCTTC. The J gene is TRBJ1-2, the V gene TRBV6-1; tentative D call: TRBD1 (6 bases). Germline V lookup: CDR1 MNHNS, CDR2 SASEGT. Trimming took 3 bases from V and 5 from J, leaving 7 bases between them. This CDR3 has 12 amino acids.

The chain couples TRBV7-3 to TRBJ2-3; 9 bases agree with TRBD2. After removal of 4 bases from V and 5 bases from J, the junction contained 16 bases not matched to a gene. The CDR3 sequence is 18 residues long. Germline V gene lookup returns CDR1 SGHTA and CDR2 FQGTGA. CDR3 residues: CASSSQHGAGGRGDTQYF. For the CDR3, the DNA is TGTGCCAGCAGCTCCCAACACGGTGCGGGGGGGCGTGGAGATACGCAGTATTTT.

This sequence joins TRBV19 and TRBJ2-1; D might be TRBD1 (5 bases). Germline CDR1 and CDR2: LNHDA and SQIVND (reference sequence). Trimming took 5 bases from V and 0 from J, leaving 11 bases between them. This CDR3 is built from 15 residues. This CDR3 is CASSVKGFSYNEQFF. The DNA of the CDR3 is TGTGCCAGTAGTGTAAAGGGGTTCTCCTACAATGAGCAGTTCTTC. Full variable domain (remainder filled in from reference TRBV19 and TRBJ2-1): DGGITQSPKYLFRKEGQNVTLSCEQNLNHDAMYWYRQDPGQGLRLIYYSQIVNDFQKGDIAEGYSVSREKKESFPLTVTSAQKNPTAFYLCASSVKGFSYNEQFFGPGTRLTVL.

The rearrangement joins TRBV2 to TRBJ1-4, with 7 bases that match TRBD1. The length of the CDR3 is 14 residues. Germline loops: CDR1 SNHLY, CDR2 FYNNEI. J lost 7 bases, V lost 6 bases, and 8 bases had no gene match. CDR3 in DNA: TGTGCCAGCAGATCAACGGGACAGTCTGAAAAACTGTTTTTT. Translation: CASRSTGQSEKLFF.

This clone was seen more than once but under ten times. The chain links TRBV15 to TRBJ2-7; TRBD2 might be the D (6 bases). The CDR3 has 13 residues. V was pared by 2 bases and J by 5 bases, with 10 bases between. Germline CDR1 reads LNHNV; CDR2 reads YYDKDF (reference sequence). The CDR3 bases are TGTGCCACCAGCAGACAGGGACTCAACGAGCAGTACTTC. Protein product: CATSRQGLNEQYF.

The rearrangement uses TRBV2 and TRBJ1-5, with 9 bases identical to TRBD1. The CDR3 loop spans 15 amino acids. Germline lookup yields CDR1 SNHLY and CDR2 FYNNEI. The trim removed 6 bases at V and 6 bases at J, leaving 9 bases unmatched. The CDR3 loop is CASRLDRGSAQPQHF. DNA for the CDR3: TGTGCCAGCAGGCTGGACAGGGGAAGTGCTCAGCCCCAGCATTTT.

V is TRBV5-4 and J is TRBJ2-2, with 7 bases fitting TRBD2. Trimming removed 0 bases from V and 6 bases from J; junction bases left unmatched: 5. The germline V gene has CDR1 SGHNT and CDR2 YYREEE (reference sequence). The CDR3 has 15 residues. The CDR3 loop is CASSLVLAGAGELFF. Written as DNA, the CDR3 is TGTGCCAGCAGCTTGGTCTTGGCGGGGGCCGGGGAGCTGTTTTTT.

V is TRBV2 and J is TRBJ1-2; 8 positions agree with TRBD1. V shed 7 bases, J shed 4 bases, and the junction held 11 bases outside the gene matches. Looked up from germline, CDR1 is SNHLY and CDR2 is FYNNEI. The CDR3 loop spans 15 amino acids. The chain's CDR3 is CASKRTGGESYGYTF. CDR3 DNA: TGTGCCAGCAAAAGAACAGGGGGTGAATCCTATGGCTACACCTTC. The variable domain in full, with the rest retrieved from reference TRBV2 and TRBJ1-2, is EPEVTQTPSHQVTQMGQEVILRCVPISNHLYFYWYRQILGQKVEFLVSFYNNEISEKSEIFDDQFSVERPDGSNFTLKIRSTKLEDSAMYFCASKRTGGESYGYTFGSGTRLTVV.

A few counts support this clone. The rearrangement uses TRBV7-8 and TRBJ2-2; D gene uncertain. The germline gives CDR1 SGHVS, CDR2 FQNEAQ. Between the trimmed V and J ends, which lost 1 base and 8 bases, there was a span of 11 bases. The CDR3 loop spans 14 amino acids. The CDR3 DNA sequence: TGTGCCAGCAGCTTAGGCAGGAACTCTGGGGAGCTGTTTTTT. It yields the protein CASSLGRNSGELFF.

Worth noting for this clone: The junction does not match germline at one end; this may be a read error. The rearrangement uses TRBV5-4 and TRBJ1-1; D remains unclear. The CDR3 length is 13 residues. Germline CDR1 and CDR2: SGHNT and YYREEE (reference sequence). CDR3: CASSSEVNPEAFF. Here the CDR3 DNA reads TGTGCCAGCAGCAGCGAGGTGAACCCTGAAGCTTTCTTT.

The gene calls are TRBV3-1 (or the pseudogene TRBV3-2) and TRBJ2-5; no firm D call. The V end was cut by 4 bases, the J end by 5 bases, with 11 bases between. CDR1 and CDR2 (germline): LGHDT, YNNKEL (reference sequence). CDR3 length: 13 residues. The CDR3 DNA reads as TGTGCCAGCAGCCTCCAGTTCGGGGAGACCCAGTACTTC. As protein: CASSLQFGETQYF.

This clone appeared once. This chain links TRBV29-1 with TRBJ1-1; TRBD1 might be the D (6 bases). V lost 4 bases to trimming and J lost 7 bases, with 10 bases between them. This CDR3 has 11 amino acids. Per germline, CDR1 SQVTM and CDR2 ANQGSEA. The CDR3 DNA follows: TGCAGCGTTGCAGGGGCGAATGAAGCTTTCTTT. Encoded protein: CSVAGANEAFF.

This clone appeared once. DNA of the CDR3: TGTGCCAGCAGTTTACAGGGACGTGGTCAGCCCCAGCATTTT. Its translation is CASSLQGRGQPQHF. This chain links TRBV2 with TRBJ1-5, with a weak D call TRBD1 (6 bases). V lost 5 bases, J lost 6 bases, and 14 bases lay in between. In germline, CDR1 is SNHLY, CDR2 FYNNEI. This CDR3 spans 14 amino acids. The whole variable domain, filled in from reference TRBV2 and TRBJ1-5, reads EPEVTQTPSHQVTQMGQEVILRCVPISNHLYFYWYRQILGQKVEFLVSFYNNEISEKSEIFDDQFSVERPDGSNFTLKIRSTKLEDSAMYFCASSLQGRGQPQHFGDGTRLSIL.

The rearrangement joins TRBV6-1 to TRBJ1-5; 7 nucleotides match TRBD1. The V gene's germline CDR1 is MNHNS and CDR2 SASEGT. Trimming at V came to 3 bases and at J to 1 base, leaving 3 bases not matched to a gene. CDR3 length: 15 residues. The CDR3 nucleotides read TGTGCCAGCAGTGACAGGGGGGCAAGCAATCAGCCCCAGCATTTT. This codes for CASSDRGASNQPQHF.

The chain is built from TRBV5-1 and TRBJ1-5; a possible D gene is TRBD1 (5 bases). The germline CDR1 and CDR2 sequences are SGHRS and YFSETQ. The CDR3 covers 14 residues. The V end lost 0 bases, the J end lost 3 bases, and 7 bases lay between the germline ends. CDR3 bases: TGCGCCAGCAGCTTGGGACAGCCCAATCAGCCCCAGCATTTT. This encodes CASSLGQPNQPQHF. Filled out from reference TRBV5-1 and TRBJ1-5, the complete variable domain reads KAGVTQTPRYLIKTRGQQVTLSCSPISGHRSVSWYQQTPGQGLQFLFEYFSETQRNKGNFPGRFSGRQFSNSRSEMNVSTLELGDSALYLCASSLGQPNQPQHFGDGTRLSIL.